One and the same sample provided the 10 T cell receptor beta chains below, sequenced in a study of T cells in tuberculosis. Sorting used thawed, overnight-rested PBMC stained with anti-CD3, a viability dye and GMM-loaded CD1B tetramer. CD1B tetramers were loaded with Rhodococcus equi-derived C32 glucose monomycolate. Assay used: immunoSEQ multiplex PCR; TCRdb lists only in-frame clones, some missing. Of 54,000 or so clones in the sample, around 86% are singletons; the top ten hold about 13%. Sequenced input: CD1b-GMM tetramer-negative cells sorted from PBMCs. The receptors originated from an adult woman with latent tuberculosis.

The V gene is TRBV10-2, the J gene TRBJ1-1; perhaps TRBD1 as D (6 bases). Trimming cost V 6 bases and J 5 bases, with 10 bases left between them. The V gene's germline CDR1 is WSHSY and CDR2 SAAADI. This CDR3 contains 12 residues. This CDR3 is CASRGGGTEAFF. The DNA for the CDR3 is TGCGCCAGCAGAGGGGGGGGGACTGAAGCTTTCTTT.

The J gene is TRBJ1-2, the V gene TRBV27, with D perhaps TRBD1 (6 bases). Between the trimmed V and J ends, which lost 5 bases and 1 base, there was a span of 23 bases. Germline V gene data show CDR1 as MNHEY and CDR2 as SMNVEV (reference sequence). CDR3 length equals 18 residues. The CDR3: CASSPWGGSRGFNYGYTF. For the CDR3, the DNA is TGTGCCAGCAGTCCCTGGGGGGGGTCCAGGGGTTTTAACTATGGCTACACCTTC.

The chain is built from TRBV19 and TRBJ2-7, with 8 positions matching TRBD1. There are 14 residues in the CDR3. CDR1 LNHDA and CDR2 SQIVND come from the germline V gene (reference sequence). Trimming removed 3 bases from V and 2 bases from J; junction bases left unmatched: 3. The DNA of the CDR3 is TGTGCCAGTAGTATCCAGGGACAGGCCTACGAGCAGTACTTC. Its translation is CASSIQGQAYEQYF.

This chain links TRBV19 with TRBJ2-7; the match to TRBD1 covers 7 bases. The V gene end was trimmed by 4 bases and the J gene end by 0 bases; junction bases not matched to a gene: 6. There are 15 residues in the CDR3. Germline V gene data show CDR1 as LNHDA and CDR2 as SQIVND (reference sequence). CDR3 bases: TGTGCCAGTAGTAACCGGGACAGAGTCTCCTACGAGCAGTACTTC. This encodes CASSNRDRVSYEQYF. Drawing the rest from reference TRBV19 and TRBJ2-7, the complete variable domain is DGGITQSPKYLFRKEGQNVTLSCEQNLNHDAMYWYRQDPGQGLRLIYYSQIVNDFQKGDIAEGYSVSREKKESFPLTVTSAQKNPTAFYLCASSNRDRVSYEQYFGPGTRLTVT.

CDR3 DNA: TGTGCCAGCAGCTTACCCGGGACAGGGGCTGAGCAGTTCTTC. It yields the protein CASSLPGTGAEQFF. This chain uses TRBV7-6 with TRBJ2-1; 10 nucleotides match TRBD1. Germline CDR1 reads SGHVS; CDR2 reads FNYEAQ. CDR3 size: 14 residues. With V trimmed by 2 bases and J by 9 bases, 4 bases remained unmatched.

The CDR3 DNA sequence: TGTGCCAGCAGTTTTTACAGGGGGCCCTCCGAGCAGTACTTC. It encodes CASSFYRGPSEQYF. J is TRBJ2-7 and V is TRBV27; TRBD1 matches 9 bases. CDR1 MNHEY and CDR2 SMNVEV come from the germline V gene (reference sequence). The CDR3 loop spans 14 amino acids. After removal of 3 bases from V and 6 bases from J, the junction contained 6 bases not matched to a gene.

In DNA form, the CDR3 reads TGTGCCAGCAGCCGCCCCGGACGGGAGAACTACGAGCAGTACTTC. Translation gives CASSRPGRENYEQYF. The chain links TRBV6-5 to TRBJ2-7; weak D call: TRBD2 (6 bases). V dropped 6 bases and J dropped 3 bases, with 18 bases sitting between them. The CDR3 runs 15 residues. Germline lookup yields CDR1 MNHEY and CDR2 SVGAGI.

V and J are TRBV4-2 and TRBJ1-1, with D unclear. Per the germline V gene, CDR1 is LGHNA and CDR2 is YNFKEQ. The V gene lost 2 bases and the J gene lost 3 bases, with 10 bases spanning the gap. The CDR3 has 14 amino acids. In DNA, the CDR3 is TGTGCCAGCAGCCAAAAGCCCGGGGACACTGAAGCTTTCTTT. As protein: CASSQKPGDTEAFF.

The chain has TRBV7-6 and TRBJ1-1; perhaps TRBD1 as D (6 bases). Trimming shortened V by 0 bases and J by 3 bases, and 20 bases separated the two germline ends. The germline CDR1 and CDR2 sequences are SGHVS and FNYEAQ. The CDR3 spans 18 residues. The DNA of the CDR3 is TGTGCCAGCAGCTTAGCGGCTAGGAACCAGGGGTGGGACACTGAAGCTTTCTTT. It translates to CASSLAARNQGWDTEAFF.

The chain employs TRBV7-9 and TRBJ2-7; TRBD1 aligns across 9 bases. This CDR3 has 15 residues. V lost 5 bases and J lost 1; bases outside the gene matches: 6. From germline, CDR1 is SEHNR and CDR2 FQNEAQ (reference sequence). This CDR3 is CASSQPGQGSYEQYF. CDR3 DNA: TGTGCCAGCAGCCAGCCGGGACAGGGATCCTACGAGCAGTACTTC.